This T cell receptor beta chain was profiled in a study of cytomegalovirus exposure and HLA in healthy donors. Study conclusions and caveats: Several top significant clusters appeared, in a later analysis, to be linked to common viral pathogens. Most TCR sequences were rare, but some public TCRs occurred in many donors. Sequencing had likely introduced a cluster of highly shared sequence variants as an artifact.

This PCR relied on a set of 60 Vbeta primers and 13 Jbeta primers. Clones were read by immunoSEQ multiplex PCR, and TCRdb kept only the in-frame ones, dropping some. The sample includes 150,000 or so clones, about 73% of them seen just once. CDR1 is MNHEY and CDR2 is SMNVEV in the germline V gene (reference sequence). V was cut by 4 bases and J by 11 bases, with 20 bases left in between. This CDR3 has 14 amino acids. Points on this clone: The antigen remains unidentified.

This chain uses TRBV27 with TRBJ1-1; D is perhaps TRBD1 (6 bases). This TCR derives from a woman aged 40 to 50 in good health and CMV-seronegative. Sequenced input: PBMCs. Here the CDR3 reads CASSWNTGQGQAFF. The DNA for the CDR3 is TGTGCCAGCAGTTGGAATACGGGACAAGGTCAGGCTTTCTTT.